A single sample gave rise to the 9 T cell receptor beta chains below, sequenced in a study of cytomegalovirus exposure and HLA in healthy donors. The PCR employed 60 Vbeta primers together with 13 Jbeta primers. Sequencing was performed with immunoSEQ multiplex PCR; in TCRdb, only in-frame clones are kept and a portion is missing. The table lists about 140,000 clones, 79% of them singletons. The source material was PBMCs. All receptors derive from a female donor in good health and CMV-seronegative.

The chain links TRBV30 to TRBJ2-5, with D perhaps TRBD2 (6 bases). Germline CDR1 and CDR2: GTSNPN and SVGIG (reference sequence). The CDR3 is made up of 14 amino acids. Trimming removed 4 bases from V and 4 bases from J, with 16 bases in between. This chain's CDR3 is CAWTRLASIETQYF. The CDR3 region has the DNA TGTGCCTGGACCCGTCTAGCGAGTATAGAGACCCAGTACTTC.

This clone was seen once. The chain recombines TRBV5-4 with TRBJ2-1, with D perhaps TRBD2 (6 bases). The V gene's germline CDR1 is SGHNT and CDR2 YYREEE (reference sequence). Trimming cost V 4 bases and J 3 bases, with 11 bases left between them. There are 14 residues in the CDR3. CDR3: CASSPAGGYNEQFF. The CDR3 nucleotides read TGTGCCAGCAGCCCGGCCGGGGGCTACAATGAGCAGTTCTTC.

The chain is built from TRBV2 and TRBJ1-5; D not certain. CDR3 length equals 13 residues. V lost 7 bases to trimming and J lost 4 bases, with 11 bases between them. The germline V gene has CDR1 SNHLY and CDR2 FYNNEI. CDR3 bases: TGTGCCAGCATGGGAGGGTATAATCAGCCCCAGCATTTT. Amino acids: CASMGGYNQPQHF.

Only one count was recorded for this clone. The V gene is TRBV9, the J gene TRBJ2-5; the D gene is possibly TRBD1 (5 bases). The CDR3 extends over 13 amino acids. V lost 4 bases, J lost 3 bases, and 10 bases lay in between. Per the germline V gene, CDR1 is SGDLS and CDR2 is YYNGEE. The CDR3 nucleotides read TGTGCCAGCAGCCCCCGACAGAAAGAGACCCAGTACTTC. Amino acid sequence: CASSPRQKETQYF.

The rearrangement links TRBV2 to TRBJ1-1, with no clear D. V was trimmed by 6 bases and J by 5 bases, leaving 16 bases between them. The germline gives CDR1 SNHLY, CDR2 FYNNEI. The CDR3 covers 14 residues. The CDR3 DNA reads TGTGCCAGCAGCCCGGGAGGGCGGGGAACTGAAGCTTTCTTT. It yields the protein CASSPGGRGTEAFF.

The rearrangement links TRBV30 to TRBJ2-5; 9 nucleotides line up with TRBD1. The V and J ends lost 0 bases and 6 bases, in that order; junction bases with no gene match: 5. The CDR3 contains 14 residues. The germline gives CDR1 GTSNPN, CDR2 SVGIG (reference sequence). CDR3 loop: CAWSVQGASQTQYF. The CDR3 DNA sequence: TGTGCCTGGAGTGTACAGGGGGCCTCACAGACCCAGTACTTC.

The chain recombines TRBV11-2 with TRBJ2-2; a possible D gene is TRBD2 (5 bases). The germline V gene has CDR1 SGHAT and CDR2 FQNNGV. The CDR3 spans 15 residues. The V end was cut by 2 bases, the J end by 1 base, with 8 bases between. The CDR3 region has the DNA TGTGCCAGCAGCTTACGGGGTCTGAACACCGGGGAGCTGTTTTTT. Translated, it gives CASSLRGLNTGELFF.

This rearrangement joins TRBV6-1 to TRBJ2-1; D uncertain. CDR3 size: 19 residues. V lost 0 bases and J lost 5, with 23 bases in between. Germline lookup yields CDR1 MNHNS and CDR2 SASEGT. The CDR3 bases are TGTGCCAGCAGTGAAGCTAGCCCTTGGGTAGCCGGCTCTGACAATGAGCAGTTCTTC. This gives the protein CASSEASPWVAGSDNEQFF.

V is TRBV5-6 and J is TRBJ1-1; tentatively, D is TRBD1 (5 bases). This CDR3 comprises 16 residues. CDR1 is SGHDT, CDR2 YYEEEE, per germline. Deletions cut 0 bases from V and 1 base from J, with 13 bases between. The CDR3 is CASSLEGAYKNTEAFF. The CDR3 DNA follows: TGTGCCAGCAGCTTGGAAGGGGCATACAAGAACACTGAAGCTTTCTTT.